Below, 10 T cell receptor beta chains from the same sample are listed, as sequenced in a study of memory CD4+ T cells and cytomegalovirus serostatus. Single viable CD3+CD4+CD8-CD45RO+ cells were sorted as the memory CD4+ T cells. Clones were read by immunoSEQ multiplex PCR, and TCRdb kept only the in-frame ones, dropping some. Seen here are 56,000 or so clones, roughly 87% observed once, and the top ten hold around 0.43%. What was sequenced was memory CD4+ T cells from blood. The receptors derive from an adult in good health and CMV-seronegative.

The V and J genes are TRBV5-4 and TRBJ2-6; D is ambiguous. The CDR3 contains 15 residues. The V and J ends lost 4 bases and 0 bases respectively, with 8 bases between them. The germline gives CDR1 SGHNT, CDR2 YYREEE (reference sequence). Written as DNA, the CDR3 is TGTGCCAGCAGCCCAGGAGTCTCTGGGGCCAACGTCCTGACTTTC. It yields the protein CASSPGVSGANVLTF.

The genes are TRBV5-6 and TRBJ1-1; no definite D call. Looked up from germline, CDR1 is SGHDT and CDR2 is YYEEEE. Deletions cut 0 bases from V and 3 bases from J, with 15 bases between. CDR3 length equals 16 residues. The CDR3 protein is CASSLGWLGYDTEAFF. DNA for the CDR3: TGTGCCAGCAGCTTGGGTTGGTTGGGGTATGACACTGAAGCTTTCTTT.

The chain has TRBV10-3 and TRBJ1-1; D gene uncertain. The CDR3 contains 11 residues. From germline, CDR1 is ENHRY and CDR2 SYGVKD. V was cut by 3 bases and J by 7 bases, with 6 bases left in between. The CDR3 protein is CAISDLNEAFF. CDR3 DNA: TGTGCCATCAGTGACTTAAATGAAGCTTTCTTT.

The gene calls are TRBV30 and TRBJ2-5; 8 bases are shared with TRBD1. The J call may be faulty, since TRBJ2-7 better matches the DNA end. The CDR3 extends over 15 amino acids. Germline CDR1 reads GTSNPN; CDR2 reads SVGIG (reference sequence). CDR3 sequence (DNA): TGTGCCTGGAGTCAGGGCGGGGCAGGGGGCTCCGAGCAGTACTTC. This encodes CAWSQGGAGGSEQYF.

The J gene is TRBJ2-1, the V gene TRBV7-9, with a possible D match to TRBD1 (5 bases). Trimming removed 3 bases from V and 6 bases from J, with 24 bases in between. This CDR3 has 18 residues. Germline V lookup: CDR1 SEHNR, CDR2 FQNEAQ (reference sequence). The CDR3 region is CASSFPGRRVRRSNEQFF. The CDR3 coding sequence is TGTGCCAGCAGCTTTCCCGGCCGCAGGGTTCGAAGGAGCAATGAGCAGTTCTTC.

The chain carries TRBV14 and TRBJ2-5, with 7 bases matching TRBD1. The CDR3 is 14 residues long. Germline assignment: CDR1 SGHDN and CDR2 FVKESK. V shed 4 bases and J 5 bases; nucleotides not matched to a gene: 7. CDR3 loop: CASSLRQGRETQYF. In nucleotides, the CDR3 is TGTGCCAGCAGCCTACGACAGGGCCGGGAGACCCAGTACTTC.

The rearrangement uses TRBV10-2 and TRBJ2-7; 10 bases fit TRBD2. Germline V gene sequence: CDR1 WSHSY, CDR2 SAAADI. The junction had 7 bases not matched to a gene; V was cut back by 0 bases and J by 2 bases. This CDR3 has 17 residues. This CDR3 is CASSESRLLAGAYEQYF. CDR3 DNA: TGCGCCAGCAGTGAGTCGAGGTTGCTAGCGGGGGCCTACGAGCAGTACTTC.

This chain joins TRBV6-1 and TRBJ2-2, with no clear D. The CDR3 totals 16 residues. Deletions cut 1 base from V and 5 bases from J, with 14 bases between. CDR1 is MNHNS and CDR2 is SASEGT in the germline V gene. The CDR3 bases are TGTGCCAGCAGTGAAGTAGGGATCCGGCGGACCGGGGAGCTGTTTTTT. The encoded protein is CASSEVGIRRTGELFF.

V gene TRBV5-4 combines with J gene TRBJ2-5; 11 bases align to TRBD1. The CDR3 totals 15 residues. CDR1 is SGHNT and CDR2 is YYREEE in the germline V gene (reference sequence). V gave up 1 base and J gave up 4 bases; unmatched junction bases: 3. The CDR3 DNA follows: TGTGCCAGCAGCTTGAGGACAGGGGGCATAGAGACCCAGTACTTC. Residues: CASSLRTGGIETQYF.

This chain connects TRBV11-3 to TRBJ2-2; D is ambiguous. Trimming left V 1 base short and J 0 bases short, with 12 bases between. Germline lookup yields CDR1 SGHNT and CDR2 YENEEA. The length of the CDR3 is 17 residues. The CDR3 DNA sequence: TGTGCCAGCAGCTTAGCGGTAGGGCTCGCGAACACCGGGGAGCTGTTTTTT. This codes for CASSLAVGLANTGELFF.